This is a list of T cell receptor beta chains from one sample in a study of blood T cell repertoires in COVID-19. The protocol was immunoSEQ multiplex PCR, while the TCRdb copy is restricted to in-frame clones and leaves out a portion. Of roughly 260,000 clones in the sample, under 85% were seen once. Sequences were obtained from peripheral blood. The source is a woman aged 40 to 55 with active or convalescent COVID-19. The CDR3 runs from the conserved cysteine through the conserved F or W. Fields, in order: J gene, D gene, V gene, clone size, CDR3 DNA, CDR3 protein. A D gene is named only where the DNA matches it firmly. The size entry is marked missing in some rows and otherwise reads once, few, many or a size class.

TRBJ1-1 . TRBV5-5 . TGTGCCAGCAGCTCGCTGGGGGGGGGCAGGACTGAAGCTTTCTTT CASSSLGGGRTEAFF
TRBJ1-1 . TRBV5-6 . TGTGCCAGCAGCAATACCGGTGGACAGCGGTTCAAAGCTTTCTTT CASSNTGGQRFKAFF
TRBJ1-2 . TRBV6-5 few TGTGCCAGCAGGTCGGGGGATTTTATTCGCTACACCTTC CASRSGDFIRYTF
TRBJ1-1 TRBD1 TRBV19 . TGTGCCAGTAGTATAGTTGGGACAGAGACCACTGAAGCTTTCTTT CASSIVGTETTEAFF
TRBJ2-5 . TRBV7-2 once TGTGCCAGCAGCTTATGGGGGCGAGGAGAGACCCAGTACTTC CASSLWGRGETQYF
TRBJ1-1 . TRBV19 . TGTGCCAGTAGTATAGGAGGAGGGGCTGAAGCTTTCTTT CASSIGGGAEAFF
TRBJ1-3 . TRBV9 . TGTGCCAGCAGCTTTCAGAACTCTGGAAACACCATATATTTT CASSFQNSGNTIYF
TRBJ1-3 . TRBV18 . TGTGCCAGCTCACCCCTGTCAGGGTCTGGAAACACCATATATTTT CASSPLSGSGNTIYF
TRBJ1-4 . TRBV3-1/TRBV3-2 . TGTGCCAGCAGCCAAGCCCGCCGGAAACTGTTTTTT CASSQARRKLFF
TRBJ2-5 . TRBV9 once TGTGCCAGCAGCTCAGCGGAGACCCAGTACTTC CASSSAETQYF
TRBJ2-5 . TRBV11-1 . TGTGCCAGCAGCTTAGACGGAGGTACCACGGAGACCCAGTACTTC CASSLDGGTTETQYF
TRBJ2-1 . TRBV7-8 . TGTGCCAGCAGCACCGCGGGGCGCTCCTACAATGAGCAGTTCTTC CASSTAGRSYNEQFF
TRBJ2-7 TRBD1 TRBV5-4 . TGTGCCAGCAGCTCCGCCCCGGGACAGGGTTCCTACGAGCAGTACTTC CASSSAPGQGSYEQYF
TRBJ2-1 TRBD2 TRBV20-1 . TGCAGTGCTAGTCCGGGACTAGGGGTCTACAATGAGCAGTTCTTC CSASPGLGVYNEQFF
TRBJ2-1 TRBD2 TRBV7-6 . TGTGCCAGCAGCCCAGGGACTAGCGGGGGGTCTAATGAGCAGTTCTTC CASSPGTSGGSNEQFF
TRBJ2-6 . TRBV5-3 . TGTGCCAGAAGTAAGCTCAGGGCTGATTGGGCTGGGGCCAACGTCCTGACTTTC CARSKLRADWAGANVLTF
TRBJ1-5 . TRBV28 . TGTGCCAGCAGTTTCGCGGTCGGGCAGCCCCAGCATTTT CASSFAVGQPQHF
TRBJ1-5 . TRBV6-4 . TGTGCCACCTCTAGATATCAGCCCCAGCATTTT CATSRYQPQHF
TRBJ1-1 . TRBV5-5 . TGTGCCAGCAGCTTGGAACGGGGATGGGGCACTGAAGCTTTCTTT CASSLERGWGTEAFF
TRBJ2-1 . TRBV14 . TGTGCCAGCAGCCGAGACAACTCCTACAATGAGCAGTTCTTC CASSRDNSYNEQFF